The T cell receptor beta chain described here comes from a study of radiotherapy plus CTLA-4 blockade in lung cancer. The ends lost 3 bases at V and 6 bases at J; junction bases unmatched: 5. CDR3 length equals 14 residues. CDR1 is SNHLY and CDR2 is FYNNEI in the germline V gene. Profiled with immunoSEQ multiplex PCR; TCRdb holds only in-frame clones, not every one. The sample includes about 14,000 clones, 70% to 90% of them seen just once. This sample comprised peripheral blood, obtained from a patient treated with radiotherapy plus ipilimumab. This sequence joins TRBV2 and TRBJ1-1; 9 bases align to TRBD1. The sequence was obtained from a human donor with non-small cell lung cancer that progressed on radiotherapy plus ipilimumab. Some clones in this sample may be carry-over from other donors' samples. The CDR3 DNA sequence: TGTGCCAGCAGTGAGACAGGGGGTTGGGCTGAAGCTTTCTTT. Translating it yields CASSETGGWAEAFF.